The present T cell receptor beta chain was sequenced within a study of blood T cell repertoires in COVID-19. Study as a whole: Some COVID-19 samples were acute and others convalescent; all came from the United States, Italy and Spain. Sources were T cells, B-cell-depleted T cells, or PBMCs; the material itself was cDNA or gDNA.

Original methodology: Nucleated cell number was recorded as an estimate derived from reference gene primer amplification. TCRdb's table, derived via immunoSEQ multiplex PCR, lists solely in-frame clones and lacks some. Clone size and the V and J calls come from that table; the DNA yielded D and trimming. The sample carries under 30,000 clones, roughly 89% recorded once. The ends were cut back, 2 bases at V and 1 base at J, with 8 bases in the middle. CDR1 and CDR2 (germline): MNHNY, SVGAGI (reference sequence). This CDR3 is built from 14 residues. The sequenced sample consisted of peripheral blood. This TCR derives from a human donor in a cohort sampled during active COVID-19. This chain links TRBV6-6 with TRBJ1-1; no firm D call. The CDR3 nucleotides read TGTGCCAGCAGTTACCAGGAAAAGAACACTGAAGCTTTCTTT. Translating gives CASSYQEKNTEAFF.